A single sample gave rise to the 18 T cell receptor beta chains below, sequenced in a study of memory CD4+ T cells and cytomegalovirus serostatus. The method was immunoSEQ multiplex PCR; TCRdb's version includes in-frame clones alone and lacks a portion of them. The profile shows roughly 48,000 clones, around 88% of them singletons. The sort gate was single viable CD3+CD4+CD8-CD45RO+ cells for memory CD4+ T cells. The sequencing input was memory CD4+ T cells from blood. These receptor sequences come from an adult in good health and CMV-seropositive.

The chain joins TRBV6-5 to TRBJ1-2, with TRBD1 as a possible D gene (6 bases). Trimming left V 5 bases short and J 9 bases short, with 13 bases between. Germline CDR1 MNHEY, CDR2 SVGAGI. The CDR3 is made up of 12 amino acids. The CDR3 coding sequence is TGTGCCAGCAGTGATCGACAGGATCGCTACACCTTC. It specifies CASSDRQDRYTF.

Only one count was recorded for this clone. The chain links TRBV5-1 to TRBJ2-3; D gene ambiguous. Germline CDR1 and CDR2: SGHRS and YFSETQ. The CDR3 spans 15 residues. Trimming left V 2 bases short and J 0 bases short, with 10 bases between. The CDR3 DNA reads TGCGCCAGCAGCTTCACAGACCCTAGCACAGATACGCAGTATTTT. Translated, it gives CASSFTDPSTDTQYF.

About this clone: Other DNA sequences within the sample encode an identical CDR3. The V call is TRBV28, the J call TRBJ1-2; 7 bases match TRBD1. The V gene end was trimmed by 4 bases and the J gene end by 4 bases; junction bases not matched to a gene: 3. The germline CDR1 and CDR2 sequences are MDHEN and SYDVKM. The CDR3 is 13 amino acids. The CDR3 reads CASSSGQVYGYTF. DNA for the CDR3: TGTGCCAGCAGTTCTGGACAGGTCTATGGCTACACCTTC.

The rearrangement links TRBV13 to TRBJ2-1; D remains unclear. The CDR3 covers 13 residues. Germline V CDR1 and CDR2: PRHDT, FYEKMQ (reference sequence). Trimming took off 6 bases at V and 12 bases at J, with 18 bases between the two ends. This chain's CDR3 is CASSLSRIGWQFF. The CDR3 DNA reads TGTGCCAGCAGTCTAAGCCGCATTGGGTGGCAGTTCTTC.

The chain joins TRBV7-8 to TRBJ2-1, with 13 nucleotides matching TRBD2. The V gene end was trimmed by 5 bases and the J gene end by 0 bases; junction bases not matched to a gene: 10. Germline CDR1 and CDR2: SGHVS and FQNEAQ. The CDR3 runs to 19 residues. The CDR3 DNA reads TGTGCCAGCAGCATCCGGACTAGCGGGGGCCAGAGCTCCTACAATGAGCAGTTCTTC. Translation: CASSIRTSGGQSSYNEQFF.

About this clone itself: Additional DNA sequences in this sample encode the identical CDR3. The gene calls are TRBV5-8 and TRBJ2-1; 11 bases fit TRBD2. From germline, CDR1 is SGHTS and CDR2 YDEGEE. The CDR3 spans 16 residues. Trimming removed 2 bases from V and 4 bases from J; junction bases left unmatched: 5. CDR3 DNA: TGTGCCAGCAGCTTTTTAGCGGGGGGGTCTTACAATGAGCAGTTCTTC. Protein: CASSFLAGGSYNEQFF. The entire variable domain, with the rest obtained from reference TRBV5-8 and TRBJ2-1, is as follows: EAGVTQSPTHLIKTRGQQATLRCSPISGHTSVYWYQQALGLGLQFLLWYDEGEERNRGNFPPRFSGRQFPNYSSELNVNALELEDSALYLCASSFLAGGSYNEQFFGPGTRLTVL.

The chain recombines TRBV7-9 with TRBJ1-6; no clear D gene. CDR1 and CDR2 (germline): SEHNR, FQNEAQ (reference sequence). The CDR3 is 14 amino acids. V lost 2 bases and J 5 bases, leaving 7 bases between the germline ends. The DNA of the CDR3 is TGTGCCAGCAGCTTAACCGGGAATAATTCACCCCTCCACTTT. Its protein product is CASSLTGNNSPLHF. Filled out from reference TRBV7-9 and TRBJ1-6, the complete variable domain reads DTGVSQNPRHKITKRGQNVTFRCDPISEHNRLYWYRQTLGQGPEFLTYFQNEAQLEKSRLLSDRFSAERPKGSFSTLEIQRTEQGDSAMYLCASSLTGNNSPLHFGNGTRLTVT.

CDR3 residues: CASSRQSRNTEAFF. DNA for the CDR3: TGCGCCAGCAGCCGACAGAGTAGGAACACTGAAGCTTTCTTT. V gene TRBV5-1 combines with J gene TRBJ1-1, with a possible D match to TRBD1 (5 bases). Deletions cut 4 bases from V and 1 base from J, with 11 bases between. CDR3 length: 14 amino acids. Germline CDR1 is SGHRS and CDR2 is YFSETQ.

The chain links TRBV11-3 to TRBJ2-1; unclear D gene. The germline V and J ends were trimmed by 3 bases and 8 bases, with 11 bases remaining between them. The CDR3 is 13 amino acids. The V gene's germline CDR1 is SGHNT and CDR2 YENEEA. This CDR3 reads CASSLESQHEQFF. DNA for the CDR3: TGTGCCAGCAGCTTGGAGTCCCAACATGAGCAGTTCTTC.

The J gene is TRBJ2-5, the V gene TRBV4-3; 10 nucleotides agree with TRBD2. Germline-derived CDR1 and CDR2 are LGHNA and YSLEER. The CDR3 has 16 amino acids. With V trimmed by 1 base and J by 3 bases, 5 bases remained unmatched. The CDR3 bases are TGCGCCAGCAGCCAAGGAAGCCTAGCGGGGGAAGAGACCCAGTACTTC. Translated: CASSQGSLAGEETQYF.

This chain connects TRBV7-9 to TRBJ1-2; 7 nucleotides match TRBD1. The germline CDR1 and CDR2 sequences are SEHNR and FQNEAQ (reference sequence). Trimming at V came to 4 bases and at J to 5 bases, leaving 10 bases not matched to a gene. The CDR3 consists of 15 residues. The CDR3 nucleotides are TGTGCCAGCAGCTCACAGGGGAAGGAGGGGTATGGCTACACCTTC. Translation gives CASSSQGKEGYGYTF.

This clone was seen only once. The chain links TRBV5-4 to TRBJ1-1, with a tentative D call TRBD1 (6 bases). Trimming took 4 bases from V and 7 from J, leaving 14 bases between them. The germline V gene has CDR1 SGHNT and CDR2 YYREEE (reference sequence). The CDR3 spans 13 residues. The CDR3 DNA reads TGTGCCAGCAGCCGAGACAGGAGGGGTGAAGCTTTCTTT. This gives the protein CASSRDRRGEAFF.

The genes are TRBV18 and TRBJ1-1; no clear D. This CDR3 spans 15 amino acids. Deletions cut 6 bases from V and 3 bases from J, with 17 bases between. Germline V gives CDR1 KGHSH, CDR2 LQKENI. In DNA, the CDR3 is TGTGCCAGCTCCCGGGAGACGGCGAAGCACACTGAAGCTTTCTTT. Translating gives CASSRETAKHTEAFF.

J is TRBJ1-1 and V is TRBV7-2, with D perhaps matching TRBD1 (5 bases). V was clipped by 7 bases and J by 0 bases, with 12 bases between them. CDR1 and CDR2 from the germline V gene are SGHTA and FQGNSA. There are 14 residues in the CDR3. CDR3 sequence: CASTPDSMNTEAFF. CDR3 DNA: TGTGCCAGCACCCCAGACAGCATGAACACTGAAGCTTTCTTT. The whole variable domain, filled in from reference TRBV7-2 and TRBJ1-1, reads GAGVSQSPSNKVTEKGKDVELRCDPISGHTALYWYRQSLGQGLEFLIYFQGNSAPDKSGLPSDRFSAERTGGSVSTLTIQRTQQEDSAVYLCASTPDSMNTEAFFGQGTRLTVV.

The chain uses TRBV2 and TRBJ1-3; D is unresolved. V was shortened by 1 base and J by 3 bases, with 13 bases between the two germline ends. This CDR3 spans 16 amino acids. Germline V gives CDR1 SNHLY, CDR2 FYNNEI. The CDR3 here is CASSEVRNQYGNTIYF. In DNA, the CDR3 is TGTGCCAGCAGTGAAGTCAGGAATCAATATGGAAACACCATATATTTT.

This clone came up a few times. The chain recombines TRBV5-5 with TRBJ1-5; 7 nucleotides match TRBD1. The length of the CDR3 is 16 residues. The trim removed 0 bases at V and 1 base at J, leaving 4 bases unmatched. Per the germline V gene, CDR1 is SGHKS and CDR2 is YYEKEE (reference sequence). The DNA for the CDR3 is TGTGCCAGCAGCTTGGGACAGGGAAGGAGCAATCAGCCCCAGCATTTT. This translates into CASSLGQGRSNQPQHF.

This clone was recorded once. This chain connects TRBV10-3 to TRBJ1-2; 7 bases fit TRBD1. The CDR3 sequence is 13 residues long. The V and J ends lost 6 bases and 8 bases, in that order; junction bases with no gene match: 9. Per germline, CDR1 ENHRY and CDR2 SYGVKD. CDR3 protein: CAIRDRDFGGYTF. The CDR3 DNA is TGTGCCATCAGAGACAGGGACTTCGGAGGCTACACCTTC.

The chain employs TRBV6-1 and TRBJ1-4; a weak D match, TRBD1 (5 bases). Per germline, CDR1 MNHNS and CDR2 SASEGT. CDR3 length: 15 amino acids. V was shortened by 6 bases and J by 8 bases, with 19 bases between the two germline ends. The CDR3 DNA reads TGTGCCAGCAGGGGGTTGACAGAGTCCACCGAAAAACTGTTTTTT. This codes for CASRGLTESTEKLFF.